The source of this TCR beta chain is a study of cytomegalovirus exposure and HLA in healthy donors. Notes on the study in general: Sequencing depth across donors, presence/absence analyses assumed, was roughly uniform. With high specificity and sensitivity, the classifier reportedly diagnosed cytomegalovirus status.

On this clone: The target antigen is unknown.

CDR1 and CDR2 (germline): LNHDA, SQIVND (reference sequence). The CDR3 runs 13 residues. The ends were cut back, 3 bases at V and 4 bases at J, with 9 bases in the middle. The primer mix had 60 Vbeta and 13 Jbeta primers. The repertoire was sequenced with immunoSEQ multiplex PCR; TCRdb's copy has only in-frame clones and lacks some. Among about 260,000 clones, about four fifths were seen once, and the ten largest hold about 2%. V gene TRBV19 combines with J gene TRBJ1-1; D gene uncertain. The sample consisted of PBMCs. This sequence was found in a woman aged 35 to 49 in good health and CMV-seropositive. The CDR3 bases are TGTGCCAGTAGTATCGGCAGAGGCACTGAAGCTTTCTTT. Encoded protein: CASSIGRGTEAFF.